The source of this T cell receptor beta chain is a study of a mutant IDH1 vaccine in newly diagnosed glioma (TCRdb year 2021). Broadly, across the study: The approximately 32 treated patients were roughly 62% male and roughly 40% female, with a mean age of approximately 40 years. Prior to enrollment, standard therapy consisting of radiotherapy alone, temozolomide alone, or radiochemotherapy with temozolomide had been administered to patients, with the combination being received by most patients. Peripheral blood was collected at six visits: V03 (baseline), V05, V07, V10, V12 and V13. Longitudinal TCRB deep sequencing was performed for around 23 treated patients wherever samples were available for exploratory analyses.

The sample's time point label, decoded: baseline, week 1 (first vaccination visit). Explained via the paper, the treatment or condition label denotes: pre-vaccination baseline after standard-of-care therapy. Donors had newly diagnosed WHO grade 3 or 4 IDH1-mutant astrocytomas with loss of nuclear ATRX. The samples were drawn from NOA16, a multicentre, single-arm, open-label phase I trial in Germany that tested a mutant IDH1 peptide vaccine in humans for the first time. Visit V03 blood draws served as the baseline sample for immunogenicity testing. Genomic DNA for TCRB sequencing was extracted from EDTA blood using the DNeasy Blood and Tissue Kit. Deletion took 0 bases off V and 5 bases off J, with a span of 7 bases between the germline ends. The CDR3 has 13 amino acids, counting the end cysteine and phenylalanine. Just the 39-base CDR3 DNA is kept, in frame starting at base 1. According to the germline V gene (reference sequence), CDR1 reads MNHEY and CDR2 reads SMNVEV.

Findings and caveats that apply to the study as a whole: The authors noted that analyses of patient blood samples could not be reproduced because of sample limitations. Immune responses induced by the vaccine were seen in approximately 93% of patients across multiple MHC alleles. PBMC samples for TCRB deep sequencing were selected based on availability. Pseudoprogression seemed to be unrelated to changes in the top peripheral T cell clonotypes found by TCRB sequencing.

With respect to this clone: There is no known antigen for this receptor. Base-call qualities are not available, and no considerably larger clone is one nucleotide away.

The receptor library was made with the immunoSEQ multiplex PCR assay. The hsTCRB Kit was used according to the manufacturer's protocol to amplify rearranged TCR beta chain sequences. TCRB libraries were sequenced on an Illumina MiSeq. In the authors' own workflow: The kit vendor's proprietary platform handled demultiplexing, trimming and gene mapping. TCRdb stores this immuneACCESS table with in-frame sequences only. Part of the clones is absent; in the studies checked, under half of the shortfall reflects unresolved V genes, and no reason is known for the rest. D and trimming were read from the DNA, whereas the V and J calls and clone size are those reported in that table. For this sample the table gives tens of thousands of clones, of which 79% were detected only once. The ten largest account for around 8.4% of the sample.

The receptor comes from a man aged 50 to 60 with glioma. The chain couples TRBV27 to TRBJ2-5; there is no confident call for the D gene. The sample in question was PBMCs, obtained from a glioma patient treated with radiotherapy, temozolomide or both. CDR3 protein: CASSLSLRETQYF. The bases are TGTGCCAGCAGTTTATCCCTTCGGGAGACCCAGTACTTC.